One sample yielded the 8 T cell receptor beta chains listed below, sequenced in a study of OX40 agonist ivuxolimab in advanced cancers. Sequencing used immunoSEQ multiplex PCR; TCRdb keeps in-frame clones, though not all of them. Of about 70,000 clones listed, roughly 80% are singletons. The input for sequencing was CD4+ or CD8+ T cells sorted from blood, taken in a trial of the OX40 agonist ivuxolimab. Source of these receptors: an adult with an advanced solid tumor such as melanoma, head and neck, liver or kidney cancer.

The V and J genes are TRBV29-1 and TRBJ2-5; TRBD2 matches 9 bases. Germline CDR1 is SQVTM and CDR2 is ANQGSEA. This CDR3 has 16 amino acids. V was clipped by 0 bases and J by 3 bases; unmatched bases: 8. CDR3 protein: CSVEDLLAGVEETQYF. CDR3 DNA sequence: TGCAGCGTTGAAGATCTGTTAGCGGGAGTAGAAGAGACCCAGTACTTC. Supplemented by reference TRBV29-1 and TRBJ2-5, the full variable domain reads SAVISQKPSRDICQRGTSLTIQCQVDSQVTMMFWYRQQPGQSLTLIATANQGSEATYESGFVIDKFPISRPNLTFSTLTVSNMSPEDSSIYLCSVEDLLAGVEETQYFGPGTRLLVL.

V is TRBV25-1 and J is TRBJ2-6; D uncertain. V was cut by 6 bases and J by 8 bases, with 8 bases left in between. Germline V gene lookup returns CDR1 MGHDK and CDR2 SYGVNS. The length of the CDR3 is 12 residues. The CDR3 is CASSPDSNVLTF. The DNA for the CDR3 is TGTGCCAGCAGCCCCGACTCCAACGTCCTGACTTTC. The full variable domain, in which reference TRBV25-1 and TRBJ2-6 provide the parts outside the CDR3, is EADIYQTPRYLVIGTGKKITLECSQTMGHDKMYWYQQDPGMELHLIHYSYGVNSTEKGDLSSESTVSRIRTEHFPLTLESARPSHTSQYLCASSPDSNVLTFGAGSRLTVL.

The rearrangement joins TRBV18 to TRBJ1-1, with TRBD1 identical over 7 bases. V shed 5 bases, J shed 4 bases, and the junction held 7 bases outside the gene matches. The germline V gene has CDR1 KGHSH and CDR2 LQKENI. CDR3 length: 14 residues. CDR3 sequence reads: CASSSDRDATEAFF. CDR3 nucleotides: TGTGCCAGCTCATCTGACAGGGATGCCACTGAAGCTTTCTTT.

V is TRBV7-9 and J is TRBJ1-1; 8 bases fit TRBD1. Per the germline V gene, CDR1 is SEHNR and CDR2 is FQNEAQ (reference sequence). V lost 3 bases and J lost 7; bases outside the gene matches: 4. CDR3 length: 13 residues. The CDR3 coding sequence is TGTGCCAGCAGCTTGGACAGGGCAATTGAAGCTTTCTTT. Residues: CASSLDRAIEAFF.

The V call is TRBV2, the J call TRBJ2-7, with D perhaps matching TRBD1 or TRBD2 (5 bases each). CDR3 length: 16 residues. V shed 7 bases and J shed 4 bases, with 23 bases lying between them. Germline lookup yields CDR1 SNHLY and CDR2 FYNNEI. The CDR3 loop reads CASTGSPRWGLYEQYV. The CDR3 region has the DNA TGTGCCAGCACTGGCTCCCCGAGGTGGGGGTTATACGAGCAGTACGTC.

The table lists this clone with a few counts. V usage is TRBV7-9 and J usage is TRBJ1-2; no definite D call. This CDR3 has 14 amino acids. V was clipped by 5 bases and J by 4 bases, with 14 bases between them. Germline-derived CDR1 and CDR2 are SEHNR and FQNEAQ (reference sequence). CDR3 coding DNA: TGTGCCAGCAGCCCGGCACTGGACGTCTATGGCTACACCTTC. Protein product: CASSPALDVYGYTF.

This chain uses TRBV11-1 with TRBJ1-1; D is perhaps TRBD1 (5 bases). The V end lost 3 bases, the J end lost 4 bases, and 9 bases lay between the germline ends. This CDR3 region has 13 residues. Germline CDR1 reads SGHAT; CDR2 reads FQDESV (reference sequence). The CDR3 spells CASSFGRGTEAFF. In DNA form, the CDR3 reads TGTGCCAGCAGCTTCGGGAGGGGCACTGAAGCTTTCTTT. The full variable domain, in which reference TRBV11-1 and TRBJ1-1 provide the parts outside the CDR3, is EAEVAQSPRYKITEKSQAVAFWCDPISGHATLYWYRQILGQGPELLVQFQDESVVDDSQLPKDRFSAERLKGVDSTLKIQPAELGDSAMYLCASSFGRGTEAFFGQGTRLTVV.

The rearrangement joins TRBV11-2 to TRBJ1-2, with 11 bases identical to TRBD1. Germline trimming cut 5 bases from V and 4 bases from J; bases unmatched to any gene: 15. CDR3 length: 18 amino acids. Germline loops: CDR1 SGHAT, CDR2 FQNNGV. DNA for the CDR3: TGTGCCAGCAGCACGGGACAGGGGGAAGTACCTCCCTCCTATGGCTACACCTTC. Its translation: CASSTGQGEVPPSYGYTF. The full variable domain, in which reference TRBV11-2 and TRBJ1-2 provide the parts outside the CDR3, is EAGVAQSPRYKIIEKRQSVAFWCNPISGHATLYWYQQILGQGPKLLIQFQNNGVVDDSQLPKDRFSAERLKGVDSTLKIQPAKLEDSAVYLCASSTGQGEVPPSYGYTFGSGTRLTVV.